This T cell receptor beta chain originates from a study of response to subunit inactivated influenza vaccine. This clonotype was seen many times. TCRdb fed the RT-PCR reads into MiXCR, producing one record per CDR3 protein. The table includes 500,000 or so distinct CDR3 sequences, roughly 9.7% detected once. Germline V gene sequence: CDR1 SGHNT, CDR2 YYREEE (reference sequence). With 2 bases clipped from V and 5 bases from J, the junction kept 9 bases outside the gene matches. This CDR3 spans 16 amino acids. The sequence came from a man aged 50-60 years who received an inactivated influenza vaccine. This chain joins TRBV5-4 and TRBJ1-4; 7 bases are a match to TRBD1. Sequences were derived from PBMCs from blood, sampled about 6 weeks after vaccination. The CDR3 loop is CASSLGGAGKNEKLFF. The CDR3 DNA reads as TGTGCCAGCAGCTTAGGGGGCGCGGGGAAGAATGAAAAACTGTTTTTT. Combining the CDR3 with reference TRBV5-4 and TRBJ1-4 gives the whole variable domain ETGVTQSPTHLIKTRGQQVTLRCSSQSGHNTVSWYQQALGQGPQFIFQYYREEENGRGNFPPRFSGLQFPNYSSELNVNALELDDSALYLCASSLGGAGKNEKLFFGSGTQLSVL.